These 2 T cell receptor beta chains originate from one sample sequenced in a study of OX40 agonist ivuxolimab in advanced cancers. Clones were read by immunoSEQ multiplex PCR, and TCRdb kept only the in-frame ones, dropping some. Of tens of thousands of clones in the sample, 90% to 95% were seen once. The sample here was CD4+ or CD8+ T cells sorted from blood, taken in a trial of the OX40 agonist ivuxolimab. These receptors all stem from an adult with an advanced solid tumor such as melanoma, head and neck, liver or kidney cancer.

The CDR3 DNA reads as TGCGCCACCTCAGAACAGGGAATGACTGGGGCCAACGTCCTGACTTTC. It translates to CATSEQGMTGANVLTF. V is TRBV10-2 and J is TRBJ2-6, with D perhaps matching TRBD1 (6 bases). Germline V gene lookup returns CDR1 WSHSY and CDR2 SAAADI. The V and J ends lost 10 bases and 2 bases respectively, with 18 bases between them. The CDR3 contains 16 residues.

The V and J genes are TRBV7-9 and TRBJ1-2; no clear D gene. CDR1 is SEHNR and CDR2 is FQNEAQ in the germline V gene (reference sequence). With 5 bases removed from V and 2 bases from J, the gap between germline ends came to 12 bases. This CDR3 is 14 amino acids long. CDR3 sequence: CASSPTSTNYGYTF. The DNA of the CDR3 is TGTGCCAGCAGCCCCACTTCAACGAACTATGGCTACACCTTC.